This T cell receptor (beta chain) comes out of a study of CD8+ T cells in alopecia areata. This clone came up a few times. Extraction of RNA preceded its reverse transcription into cDNA, which served as the sequencing template. Here immunoSEQ multiplex PCR was the method, and the copy in TCRdb shows in-frame clones only, minus some. The table has around 150,000 clones, 55% to 65% seen once. The germline CDR1 and CDR2 sequences are SGHTA and FQGNSA. Trimming took 3 bases from V and 5 from J, leaving 10 bases between them. The CDR3 loop spans 13 amino acids. This TCR was recovered from a human donor in good health. What was sequenced was CD4+ T cells sorted from blood. The rearrangement joins TRBV7-2 to TRBJ1-1; tentative D call: TRBD1 (6 bases). CDR3 in DNA: TGTGCCAGCAGCTTCAAAAGGGGGACTGAAGCTTTCTTT. Translated: CASSFKRGTEAFF.